This TCR beta chain appears in the sequencing data of a study of metastatic and nonmetastatic thyroid tumors. This clone was seen many times. CDR3 length: 16 residues. The germline V and J ends were trimmed by 0 bases and 6 bases, with 14 bases remaining between them. Germline V gene sequence: CDR1 KGHSH, CDR2 LQKENI. None of the patients had undergone any treatment ahead of thyroid surgery. Via MiXCR, TCRdb re-called the PCR reads. Among about 69,000 clones listed, approximately 14% were seen once. Sequencing was done on a sample of blood. This chain joins TRBV18 and TRBJ2-2; no clear D gene. The clonotype comes from a male donor with papillary thyroid cancer or a benign thyroid nodule (not recorded which). Some clones in this sample may be carry-over from other donors' samples. The CDR3 region is CASSPPGGLKPGELFF. The CDR3, as DNA: TGTGCCAGCTCACCACCGGGCGGTTTAAAACCCGGGGAGCTGTTTTTT.